The entry that follows covers one T cell receptor (beta chain) sequence. This entry belongs to a study of blood T cell repertoires in COVID-19. Clones were read by immunoSEQ multiplex PCR, and TCRdb kept only the in-frame ones, dropping some. The sample has 150,000 or so clones, about 89% seen once. The specimen sequenced was peripheral blood. This receptor was taken from a man aged 50 to 59 with acute or convalescent COVID-19.

The CDR3 DNA follows: TGTGCCAGCAGCCGACTCTGGACTAGCGGGAGTCCGGATGAGCAGTTCTTC. Protein: CASSRLWTSGSPDEQFF. The rearrangement uses TRBV28 and TRBJ2-1; the match to TRBD2 covers 13 bases. This CDR3 comprises 17 residues. The junction had 13 bases not matched to a gene; V was cut back by 6 bases and J by 8 bases. Germline V CDR1 and CDR2: MDHEN, SYDVKM.